Here is one TCR beta chain with its context. Its specificity is not known. This specimen belongs to a study of T cell responses to AZD1222 COVID-19 vaccine. Study observations and caveats: Reportedly, nearly half the spike-specific TCRs target unmutated variant regions.

The repertoire was sequenced with immunoSEQ multiplex PCR; TCRdb's copy has only in-frame clones and lacks some. The table includes 75,000 to 85,000 clones, 85% to 90% detected once. V was pared by 4 bases and J by 7 bases, with 4 bases of the junction left unmatched. Looked up from germline, CDR1 is KGHDR and CDR2 is SFDVKD. The CDR3 has 15 amino acids. The clonotype was recovered from an adult who received the AZD1222 COVID-19 vaccine. This rearrangement joins TRBV24-1 to TRBJ1-4; 11 bases line up with TRBD1. The material sequenced was peripheral blood, taken 28 days after the second AZD1222 dose. CDR3 in DNA: TGTGCCACCAGTGAGCCCGGGACAGGGGGTGAAAAACTGTTTTTT. As protein: CATSEPGTGGEKLFF.